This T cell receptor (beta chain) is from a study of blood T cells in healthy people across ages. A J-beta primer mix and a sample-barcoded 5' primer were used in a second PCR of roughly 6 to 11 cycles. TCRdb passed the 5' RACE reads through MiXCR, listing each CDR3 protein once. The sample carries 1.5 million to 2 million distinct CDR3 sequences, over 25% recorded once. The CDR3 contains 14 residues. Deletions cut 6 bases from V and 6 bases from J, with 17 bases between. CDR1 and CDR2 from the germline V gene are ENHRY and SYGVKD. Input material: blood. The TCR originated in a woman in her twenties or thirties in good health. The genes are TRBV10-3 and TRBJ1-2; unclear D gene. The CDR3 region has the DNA TGTGCCATCAGAGGTCCGGGCGCCCTAGATGGCTACACCTTC. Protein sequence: CAIRGPGALDGYTF.